This T cell receptor (beta chain) was sequenced during a study of siplizumab effects on memory and regulatory T cells. Trimming shortened V by 5 bases and J by 3 bases, and 22 bases separated the two germline ends. In germline, CDR1 is SEHNR, CDR2 FQNEAQ (reference sequence). The CDR3 consists of 18 residues. The assay was immunoSEQ multiplex PCR, and TCRdb's table has in-frame clones only and misses some. Seen here are about 91,000 clones, over 85% observed once, and the top ten hold 6.5%. The sequence derives from a human donor in good health. What was sequenced was CD8+ T cells sorted from blood. The chain has TRBV7-9 and TRBJ2-2, with a tentative D call TRBD2 (8 bases). The CDR3 DNA follows: TGTGCCAGCAGCACGGGCGGGAGGAGCAGGGGGTACACCGGGGAGCTGTTTTTT. As protein: CASSTGGRSRGYTGELFF.